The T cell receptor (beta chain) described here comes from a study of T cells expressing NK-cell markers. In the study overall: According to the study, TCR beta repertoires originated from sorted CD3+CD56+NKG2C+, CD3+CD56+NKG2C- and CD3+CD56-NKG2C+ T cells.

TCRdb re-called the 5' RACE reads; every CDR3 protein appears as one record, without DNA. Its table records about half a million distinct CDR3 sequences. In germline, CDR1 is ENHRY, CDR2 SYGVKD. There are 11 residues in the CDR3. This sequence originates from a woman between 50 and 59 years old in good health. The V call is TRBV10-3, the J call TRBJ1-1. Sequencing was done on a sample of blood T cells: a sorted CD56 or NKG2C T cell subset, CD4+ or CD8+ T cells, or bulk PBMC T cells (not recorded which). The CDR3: CASGRDTEAFF.